The clone carrying this TCR beta chain was found many times. This entry comes from a study of T cells in Graves' hyperthyroidism and ophthalmopathy. Using RNA transcripts as the source, TCR beta CDR3 regions were amplified. Using the HTBI primer set, a first-round RT-PCR was run on the TCR CDR3. TCRdb recomputed calls from the multiplex PCR reads with MiXCR, one row per CDR3 protein. Of fewer than 450,000 distinct CDR3 sequences listed, approximately 18% are singletons. Germline lookup yields CDR1 SGHVS and CDR2 FQNEAQ. The V end was cut by 3 bases, the J end by 6 bases, with 12 bases between. The CDR3 is 14 amino acids.

Material for sequencing was blood. J is TRBJ2-1 and V is TRBV7-8; D uncertain. The receptor was derived from a woman aged 25 to 45 with Graves' hyperthyroidism that later progressed to Graves' ophthalmopathy. The CDR3 protein is CASSLLVGTNEQFF. The CDR3, as DNA: TGTGCCAGCAGCTTGTTAGTCGGAACCAATGAGCAGTTCTTC.